The 16 T cell receptor beta chains listed next were all sequenced from one sample in a study of T cell responses to AZD1222 COVID-19 vaccine. Profiled with immunoSEQ multiplex PCR; TCRdb holds only in-frame clones, not every one. The sample records roughly 180,000 clones, around 90% being singletons. The sample was peripheral blood, taken 28 days after the second AZD1222 dose. All receptors come from an adult who received the AZD1222 COVID-19 vaccine.

The gene calls are TRBV7-8 and TRBJ1-4, with D unresolved. Germline CDR1 reads SGHVS; CDR2 reads FQNEAQ. There are 12 residues in the CDR3. Trimming cost V 5 bases and J 6 bases, with 7 bases left between them. CDR3 sequence (DNA): TGTGCCAGCAGCACGCAGTATGAAAAACTGTTTTTT. This encodes CASSTQYEKLFF. The variable domain in full, completed from reference TRBV7-8 and TRBJ1-4, reads GAGVSQSPRYKVAKRGQDVALRCDPISGHVSLFWYQQALGQGPEFLTYFQNEAQLDKSGLPSDRFFAERPEGSVSTLKIQRTQQEDSAVYLCASSTQYEKLFFGSGTQLSVL.

The chain recombines TRBV5-1 with TRBJ1-5; D remains ambiguous. CDR3 length: 16 amino acids. From germline, CDR1 is SGHRS and CDR2 YFSETQ. Trimming shortened V by 3 bases and J by 1 base, and 14 bases separated the two germline ends. CDR3 loop: CASSSPWWMSNQPQHF. The DNA of the CDR3 is TGCGCCAGCAGCTCTCCGTGGTGGATGAGCAATCAGCCCCAGCATTTT.

This chain connects TRBV28 to TRBJ2-4; D uncertain. Trimming took off 6 bases at V and 0 bases at J, with 9 bases between the two ends. CDR3 length: 14 residues. The germline V gene has CDR1 MDHEN and CDR2 SYDVKM. The CDR3 DNA follows: TGTGCCAGCAGCTACCCATTAGCCAAAAACATTCAGTACTTC. Translation: CASSYPLAKNIQYF.

The V gene is TRBV5-4, the J gene TRBJ1-2; no firm D call. Germline V gene lookup returns CDR1 SGHNT and CDR2 YYREEE (reference sequence). This CDR3 has 15 residues. With 2 bases removed from V and 2 bases from J, the gap between germline ends came to 13 bases. The CDR3 is CASSLGRLGNYGYTF. The CDR3 DNA reads TGTGCCAGCAGCTTAGGCCGGCTTGGGAACTATGGCTACACCTTC.

The V and J genes are TRBV5-5 and TRBJ2-7; D not certain. The CDR3 runs to 13 residues. The V end was cut by 2 bases, the J end by 5 bases, with 11 bases between. CDR1 and CDR2 from the germline V gene are SGHKS and YYEKEE (reference sequence). The CDR3 coding sequence is TGTGCCAGCAGCTTTCCCAAGGCAAACGAGCAGTACTTC. As protein: CASSFPKANEQYF. The complete variable domain, with remaining parts taken from reference TRBV5-5 and TRBJ2-7, reads DAGVTQSPTHLIKTRGQQVTLRCSPISGHKSVSWYQQVLGQGPQFIFQYYEKEERGRGNFPDRFSARQFPNYSSELNVNALLLGDSALYLCASSFPKANEQYFGPGTRLTVT.

The rearrangement uses TRBV5-4 and TRBJ2-3; unclear D gene. The CDR3 covers 14 residues. V lost 1 base, J lost 0 bases, and 6 bases lay in between. CDR1 and CDR2 from the germline V gene are SGHNT and YYREEE (reference sequence). CDR3 sequence (DNA): TGTGCCAGCAGCTTGTTTACTAGCACAGATACGCAGTATTTT. It encodes CASSLFTSTDTQYF.

This clone has only one observation. The chain carries TRBV28 and TRBJ2-1, with D possibly TRBD2 on 5 matching bases. V was trimmed by 4 bases and J by 4 bases, leaving 14 bases between them. The CDR3 consists of 15 residues. From germline, CDR1 is MDHEN and CDR2 SYDVKM. CDR3 sequence (DNA): TGTGCCAGCAGTTCACGGAGCGGAAGGTACAATGAGCAGTTCTTC. It specifies CASSSRSGRYNEQFF. Looking up the rest from reference TRBV28 and TRBJ2-1 gives the full variable domain: DVKVTQSSRYLVKRTGEKVFLECVQDMDHENMFWYRQDPGLGLRLIYFSYDVKMKEKGDIPEGYSVSREKKERFSLILESASTNQTSMYLCASSSRSGRYNEQFFGPGTRLTVL.

This clone was seen only once. The J gene is TRBJ1-2, the V gene TRBV28, with TRBD1 matching over 7 bases. V was clipped by 4 bases and J by 4 bases; unmatched bases: 9. This CDR3 has 15 amino acids. Germline-derived CDR1 and CDR2 are MDHEN and SYDVKM. The CDR3 nucleotides read TGTGCCAGCAGTTCCCCCTCGACAGGGCGCTATGGCTACACCTTC. As protein: CASSSPSTGRYGYTF.

V is TRBV2 and J is TRBJ1-5; no definite D call. CDR3 length: 14 residues. V was shortened by 6 bases and J by 0 bases, with 9 bases between the two germline ends. Per germline, CDR1 SNHLY and CDR2 FYNNEI. The CDR3 coding sequence is TGTGCCAGCAGGGGAGGGTCTAGCAATCAGCCCCAGCATTTT. This encodes CASRGGSSNQPQHF.

This clone is a singleton in its sample. V usage is TRBV6-6 and J usage is TRBJ1-3; 7 positions agree with TRBD1. Germline V lookup: CDR1 MNHNY, CDR2 SVGAGI (reference sequence). The ends lost 6 bases at V and 4 bases at J; junction bases unmatched: 6. This CDR3 has 14 amino acids. The CDR3 region has the DNA TGTGCCAGCAGCGCCACAGGGGCAGGAAACACCATATATTTT. It yields the protein CASSATGAGNTIYF.

The gene calls are TRBV4-1 and TRBJ2-3; perhaps TRBD2 as D (5 bases). V lost 6 bases to trimming and J lost 6 bases, with 16 bases between them. The CDR3 sequence is 14 residues long. CDR1 and CDR2 (germline): MGHRA, YSYEKL. The CDR3 DNA sequence: TGCGCCAGCAGAGCTTCGATAGCGACTGATACGCAGTATTTT. It translates to CASRASIATDTQYF.

The genes are TRBV5-4 and TRBJ2-2; 8 nucleotides line up with TRBD2. There are 15 residues in the CDR3. V shed 4 bases and J 4 bases; nucleotides not matched to a gene: 6. CDR1 is SGHNT, CDR2 YYREEE, per germline (reference sequence). This chain's CDR3 is CASSGGLVPTGELFF. DNA for the CDR3: TGTGCCAGCAGCGGGGGACTAGTTCCCACCGGGGAGCTGTTTTTT.

This clone was seen only once. This sequence joins TRBV5-4 and TRBJ1-2; D unresolved. Germline CDR1 SGHNT, CDR2 YYREEE (reference sequence). V lost 0 bases and J lost 5, with 14 bases in between. The CDR3 contains 15 residues. The CDR3 is CASSLAFDGRYGYTF. The CDR3, as DNA: TGTGCCAGCAGCTTGGCCTTTGACGGACGGTATGGCTACACCTTC.

V gene TRBV4-2 combines with J gene TRBJ2-1; D may correspond to TRBD1 or TRBD2 (5 bases each). The CDR3 loop spans 12 amino acids. Germline V CDR1 and CDR2: LGHNA, YNFKEQ. V gave up 1 base and J gave up 15 bases, with 13 bases separating them. CDR3 coding DNA: TGTGCCAGCAGCCAAGTAGAGGGGAAAGCGTTCTTC. Amino acids: CASSQVEGKAFF.

The V and J genes are TRBV2 and TRBJ1-1; 7 nucleotides match TRBD1. CDR3 length equals 15 residues. V lost 7 bases and J lost 2; bases outside the gene matches: 10. The germline V gene encodes CDR1 SNHLY and CDR2 FYNNEI. The CDR3 coding sequence is TGTGCCAGCATGGGCAGGGGGTCATCAAACACTGAAGCTTTCTTT. Translation: CASMGRGSSNTEAFF.

The J gene is TRBJ2-3, the V gene TRBV18, with TRBD2 identical over 12 bases. The CDR3 is made up of 16 amino acids. V gave up 3 bases and J gave up 5 bases; unmatched junction bases: 6. Per the germline V gene, CDR1 is KGHSH and CDR2 is LQKENI. The CDR3 protein is CASSPRLAGVGDTQYF. In DNA, the CDR3 is TGTGCCAGCTCACCGCGACTAGCGGGAGTTGGAGATACGCAGTATTTT.